This TCR beta chain is from a study of cytomegalovirus exposure and HLA in healthy donors. On the study more broadly: The 110 or so validation repertoires were produced on the same platform as the 720 or so repertoires of the first cohort. This was reported in a later analysis. Study outcomes and limitations: In the 95 to 150 validation repertoires, more than 85% of cluster scores exceeded 0, per a later analysis. Reports described diagnosis of cytomegalovirus status by the classifier as highly specific and sensitive.

The table came from immunoSEQ multiplex PCR; TCRdb's copy has only in-frame clones and leaves some out. This sample has some 260,000 clones; 80% to 95% occur once, and the top ten carry 3.1%. The CDR3 has 12 residues. V lost 4 bases to trimming and J lost 3 bases, with 7 bases between them. In germline, CDR1 is SEHNR, CDR2 FQNEAQ (reference sequence). Worth noting for this clone: Its cognate antigen is unknown.

Separate from the roughly 700-subject first cohort, the roughly 120-subject validation cohort was the one that the donors belonged to. The chain links TRBV7-9 to TRBJ2-7; no clear D. Sequencing used PBMCs. This receptor was taken from a woman in her 30s in good health and CMV-seronegative. The CDR3 sequence: CASSSSVYEQYF. CDR3 coding DNA: TGTGCCAGCAGCTCCTCTGTCTACGAGCAGTACTTC. The full variable domain, in which reference TRBV7-9 and TRBJ2-7 provide the parts outside the CDR3, is DTGVSQNPRHKITKRGQNVTFRCDPISEHNRLYWYRQTLGQGPEFLTYFQNEAQLEKSRLLSDRFSAERPKGSFSTLEIQRTEQGDSAMYLCASSSSVYEQYFGPGTRLTVT.